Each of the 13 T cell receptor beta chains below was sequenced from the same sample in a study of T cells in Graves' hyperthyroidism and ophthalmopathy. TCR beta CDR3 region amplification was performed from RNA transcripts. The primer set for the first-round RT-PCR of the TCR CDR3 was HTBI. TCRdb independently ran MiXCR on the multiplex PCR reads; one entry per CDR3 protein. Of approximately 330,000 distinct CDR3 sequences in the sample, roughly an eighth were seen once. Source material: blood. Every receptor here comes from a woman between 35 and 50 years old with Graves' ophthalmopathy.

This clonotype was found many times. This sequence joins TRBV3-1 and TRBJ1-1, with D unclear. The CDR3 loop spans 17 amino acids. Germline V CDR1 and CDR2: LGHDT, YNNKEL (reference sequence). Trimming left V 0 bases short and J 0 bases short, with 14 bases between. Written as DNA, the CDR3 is TGTGCCAGCAGCCAAGATCTCGGGGAGACATTGAACACTGAAGCTTTCTTT. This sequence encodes CASSQDLGETLNTEAFF.

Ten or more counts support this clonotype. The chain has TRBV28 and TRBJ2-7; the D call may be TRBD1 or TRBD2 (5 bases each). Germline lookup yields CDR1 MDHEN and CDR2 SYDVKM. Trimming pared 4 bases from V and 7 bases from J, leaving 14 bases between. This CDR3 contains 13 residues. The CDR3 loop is CASSSRRGWEQYF. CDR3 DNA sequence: TGTGCCAGCAGTTCCCGCCGGGGCTGGGAGCAGTACTTC. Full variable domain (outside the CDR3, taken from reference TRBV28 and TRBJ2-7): DVKVTQSSRYLVKRTGEKVFLECVQDMDHENMFWYRQDPGLGLRLIYFSYDVKMKEKGDIPEGYSVSREKKERFSLILESASTNQTSMYLCASSSRRGWEQYFGPGTRLTVT.

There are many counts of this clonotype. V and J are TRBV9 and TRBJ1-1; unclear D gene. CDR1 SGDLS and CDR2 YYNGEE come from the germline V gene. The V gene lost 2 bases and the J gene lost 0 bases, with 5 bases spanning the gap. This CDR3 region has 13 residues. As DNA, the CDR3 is TGTGCCAGCAGCGTGAGTATGAACACTGAAGCTTTCTTT. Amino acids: CASSVSMNTEAFF.

CDR3 nucleotide sequence: TGTGCCAGCTCGCCTTCACAACAGGGCTCCTACGAGCAGTACTTC. This translates into CASSPSQQGSYEQYF. This chain connects TRBV18 to TRBJ2-7; a weak D match, TRBD1 (6 bases). V lost 6 bases and J lost 0, with 15 bases in between. There are 15 residues in the CDR3. Germline CDR1 is KGHSH and CDR2 is LQKENI.

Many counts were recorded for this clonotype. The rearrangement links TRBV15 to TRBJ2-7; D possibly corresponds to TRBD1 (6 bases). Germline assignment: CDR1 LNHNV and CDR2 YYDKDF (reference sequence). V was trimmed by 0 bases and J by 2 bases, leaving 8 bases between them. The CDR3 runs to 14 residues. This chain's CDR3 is CATSRDQGTYEQYF. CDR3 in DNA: TGTGCCACCAGCAGAGATCAGGGGACCTACGAGCAGTACTTC. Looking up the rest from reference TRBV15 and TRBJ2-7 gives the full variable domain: DAMVIQNPRYQVTQFGKPVTLSCSQTLNHNVMYWYQQKSSQAPKLLFHYYDKDFNNEADTPDNFQSRRPNTSFCFLDIRSPGLGDTAMYLCATSRDQGTYEQYFGPGTRLTVT.

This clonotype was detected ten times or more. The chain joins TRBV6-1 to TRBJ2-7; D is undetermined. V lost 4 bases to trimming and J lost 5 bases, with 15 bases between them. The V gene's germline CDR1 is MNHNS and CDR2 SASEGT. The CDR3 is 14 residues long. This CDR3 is CASSARLLGNEQYF. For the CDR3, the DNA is TGTGCCAGCAGTGCCCGCCTCTTGGGGAACGAGCAGTACTTC.

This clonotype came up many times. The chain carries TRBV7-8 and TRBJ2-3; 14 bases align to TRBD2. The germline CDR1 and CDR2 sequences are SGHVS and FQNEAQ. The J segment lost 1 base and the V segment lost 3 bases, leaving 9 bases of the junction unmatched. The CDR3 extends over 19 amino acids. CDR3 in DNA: TGTGCCAGCAGCTTCTTGGGACTAGCGGGGGCGGGAGGCACAGATACGCAGTATTTT. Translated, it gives CASSFLGLAGAGGTDTQYF.

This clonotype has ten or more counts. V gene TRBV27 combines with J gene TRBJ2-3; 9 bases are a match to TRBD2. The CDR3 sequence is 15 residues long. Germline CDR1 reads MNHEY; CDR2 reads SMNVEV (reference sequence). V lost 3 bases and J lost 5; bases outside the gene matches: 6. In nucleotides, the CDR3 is TGTGCCAGCAGTTTTAGGCTAGCGGGGATAGATACGCAGTATTTT. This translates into CASSFRLAGIDTQYF.

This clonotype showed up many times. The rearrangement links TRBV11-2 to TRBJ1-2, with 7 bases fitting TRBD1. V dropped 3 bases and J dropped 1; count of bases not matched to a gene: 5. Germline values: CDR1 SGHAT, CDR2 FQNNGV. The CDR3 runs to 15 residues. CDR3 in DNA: TGTGCCAGCAGCTTCACCGGACAGGTTAACTATGGCTACACCTTC. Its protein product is CASSFTGQVNYGYTF.

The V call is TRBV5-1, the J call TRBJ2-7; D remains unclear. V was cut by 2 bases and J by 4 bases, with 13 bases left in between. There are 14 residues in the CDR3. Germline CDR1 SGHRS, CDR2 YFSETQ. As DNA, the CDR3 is TGCGCCAGCAGCTTCTCCGGGCACCAATACGAGCAGTACTTC. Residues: CASSFSGHQYEQYF.

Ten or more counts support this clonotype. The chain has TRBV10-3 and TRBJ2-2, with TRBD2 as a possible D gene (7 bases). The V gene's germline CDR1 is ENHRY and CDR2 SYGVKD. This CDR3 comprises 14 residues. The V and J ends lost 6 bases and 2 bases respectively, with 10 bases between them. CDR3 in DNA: TGTGCCATCAGGAGCGGGACAAACACCGGGGAGCTGTTTTTT. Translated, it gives CAIRSGTNTGELFF.

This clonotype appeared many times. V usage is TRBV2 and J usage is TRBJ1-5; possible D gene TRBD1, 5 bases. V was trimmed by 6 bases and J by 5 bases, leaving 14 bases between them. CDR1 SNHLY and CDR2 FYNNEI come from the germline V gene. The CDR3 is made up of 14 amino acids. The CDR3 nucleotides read TGTGCCAGCAGCATGAGTCGGGGCGATCAGCCCCAGCATTTT. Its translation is CASSMSRGDQPQHF.

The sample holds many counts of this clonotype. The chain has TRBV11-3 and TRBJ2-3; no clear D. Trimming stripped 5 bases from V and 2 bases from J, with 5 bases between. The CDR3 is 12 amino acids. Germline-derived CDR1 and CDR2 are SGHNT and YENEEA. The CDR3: CASSPFTDTQYF. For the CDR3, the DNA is TGTGCCAGCAGCCCCTTCACAGATACGCAGTATTTT.